The rows below give T cell receptor beta chains drawn from one sample of a study of blood T cell repertoires in COVID-19. Some clones are missing from TCRdb's copy, which holds only in-frame ones; the method was immunoSEQ multiplex PCR. The profile shows about 33,000 clones, 70% to 90% of them singletons. Specimen: peripheral blood. The source is a human donor in a cohort sampled during active COVID-19. CDR3s include the opening cysteine and the closing phenylalanine or tryptophan. D genes are given only for firm matches. Size is omitted from some rows. Given values are once, few, many or a class for expanded clones.

V gene	D gene	J gene	clone size	CDR3 protein	CDR3 DNA
TRBV7-9	NA	TRBJ1-4	NA	CASSLLGAGEKLFF	TGTGCCAGCAGCTTATTAGGCGCAGGAGAAAAACTGTTTTTT
TRBV19	TRBD2	TRBJ2-7	NA	CASSATSGNKWGEQYF	TGTGCCAGTAGTGCGACTAGCGGGAACAAATGGGGCGAGCAGTACTTC
TRBV28	TRBD2	TRBJ2-7	NA	CASSSPRGSSYEQYF	TGTGCCAGCAGTTCCCCGCGGGGGAGCTCCTACGAGCAGTACTTC
TRBV10-2	NA	TRBJ2-3	NA	CASTQTDTQYF	TGCGCCAGCACCCAAACAGATACGCAGTATTTT
TRBV19	TRBD1	TRBJ2-5	NA	CASSDRAQETQYF	TGTGCCAGCAGTGACAGGGCACAAGAGACCCAGTACTTC
TRBV5-8	NA	TRBJ1-4	NA	CASSGGGWKEKLFF	TGTGCCAGCAGTGGAGGTGGTTGGAAGGAAAAACTGTTTTTT
TRBV27	NA	TRBJ2-1	NA	CASSLFSGVPYNEQFF	TGTGCCAGCAGTTTATTTTCCGGGGTACCCTACAATGAGCAGTTCTTC
TRBV2	TRBD1	TRBJ1-6	NA	CASARSGTGDSPLHF	TGTGCCAGCGCTCGATCCGGGACAGGGGATTCACCCCTCCACTTT
TRBV6-2/TRBV6-3	TRBD1	TRBJ1-2	NA	CASSPSGTGVLYGYTF	TGTGCCAGCAGCCCTTCCGGGACAGGTGTACTCTATGGCTACACCTTC
TRBV7-2	TRBD1	TRBJ2-3	NA	CASSAGQAYTDTQYF	TGTGCCAGCAGCGCCGGACAGGCATACACAGATACGCAGTATTTT
TRBV3-1/TRBV3-2	NA	TRBJ2-3	NA	CASSQTRPSDISTDTQYF	TGTGCCAGCAGCCAAACCCGACCTTCGGACATCAGCACAGATACGCAGTATTTT
TRBV5-1	NA	TRBJ2-1	NA	CASSLAHEYNEQFF	TGCGCCAGCAGCTTGGCCCACGAGTACAATGAGCAGTTCTTC
TRBV15	NA	TRBJ2-4	NA	CATRLTLAKNIQYF	TGTGCCACCAGACTAACTTTAGCCAAAAACATTCAGTACTTC
TRBV28	TRBD1	TRBJ2-4	NA	CASSRAGQGAIQYF	TGTGCCAGCAGCCGAGCCGGACAGGGGGCCATTCAGTACTTC
TRBV7-9	NA	TRBJ1-5	NA	CASGQGPDQPQHF	TGTGCCAGCGGGCAGGGGCCAGATCAGCCCCAGCATTTT
TRBV19	TRBD1	TRBJ1-1	NA	CASSRHPGTVNTEAFF	TGTGCCAGTAGTCGTCACCCGGGGACAGTGAACACTGAAGCTTTCTTT
TRBV6-2/TRBV6-3	TRBD2	TRBJ2-7	NA	CASSYSRGGYEQYF	TGTGCCAGCAGTTACTCACGGGGAGGGTACGAGCAGTACTTC
TRBV5-1	TRBD1	TRBJ1-6	once	CASSYSPRQGDNSPLHF	TGCGCCAGCAGCTACTCACCCCGACAGGGGGATAATTCACCCCTCCACTTT
TRBV5-1	TRBD2	TRBJ2-3	NA	CASSLTGGEPDTQYF	TGCGCCAGCAGCTTGACGGGAGGTGAGCCAGATACGCAGTATTTT
TRBV6-5	TRBD1	TRBJ1-2	NA	CASSYGTGGLTF	TGTGCCAGCAGTTACGGGACAGGGGGTCTCACCTTC
TRBV3-1/TRBV3-2	NA	TRBJ1-3	NA	CASSARGGAGNTIYF	TGTGCCAGCAGCGCCCGGGGCGGGGCTGGAAACACCATATATTTT
TRBV12-3/TRBV12-4	TRBD1	TRBJ1-6	NA	CASSRQGHSPLHF	TGTGCCAGCAGCCGACAGGGGCATTCACCCCTCCACTTT
TRBV4-3	NA	TRBJ1-4	NA	CASSPYVRGFNEKLFF	TGCGCCAGCAGTCCCTACGTAAGGGGATTCAATGAAAAACTGTTTTTT
TRBV10-2	NA	TRBJ2-2	NA	CASSELGANTGELFF	TGCGCCAGCAGTGAGCTAGGTGCGAACACCGGGGAGCTGTTTTTT
TRBV18	NA	TRBJ1-4	NA	CASSPPGSGEKLFF	TGTGCCAGCTCACCACCGGGCAGCGGGGAAAAACTGTTTTTT
TRBV20-1	NA	TRBJ1-4	NA	CSALITGLFF	TGCAGTGCTCTTATAACGGGACTGTTTTTT
TRBV7-2	TRBD2	TRBJ2-3	NA	CASSSDREGTDTQYF	TGTGCCAGCAGCTCGGATAGGGAGGGGACAGATACGCAGTATTTT
TRBV7-2	TRBD1	TRBJ1-6	once	CASSFRTGRSPLHF	TGTGCCAGCAGCTTTCGGACAGGGCGGTCACCCCTCCACTTT
TRBV10-3	TRBD1	TRBJ1-2	NA	CAISDLGRGDRNYGYTF	TGTGCCATCAGTGATCTGGGCAGGGGGGACCGTAACTATGGCTACACCTTC
TRBV7-3	TRBD1	TRBJ2-7	NA	CASSPDRGLREQYF	TGTGCCAGCAGCCCTGACAGGGGGCTTCGCGAGCAGTACTTC